This TCR beta chain was profiled in a study of shared clonotypes between healthy human individuals. The repertoire was sequenced with immunoSEQ multiplex PCR; TCRdb's copy has only in-frame clones and lacks some. This sample has some 2.1 million clones, with 95% found just once. As for this clone: This may arise from a read error, as a much more abundant clone is one base away.

The sample consisted of naive CD4+ T cells sorted from blood. Sample subset: CD45RA+ positively selected. The sequence derives from a man between 18 and 35 years old in good health.

CDR3 residues: CASSPPGLAAYEQYF. DNA of the CDR3: TGTGCCAGCAGCCCGCCGGGACTAGCGGCCTACGAGCAGTACTTC. The chain carries TRBV7-2 and TRBJ2-7; TRBD2 matches 11 bases. Per germline, CDR1 SGHTA and CDR2 FQGNSA. The CDR3 runs to 15 residues. V gave up 5 bases and J gave up 2 bases; unmatched junction bases: 5.